Each of the 31 T cell receptor beta chains below was sequenced from the same sample in a study of blood T cell repertoires in COVID-19. TCRdb's table, derived via immunoSEQ multiplex PCR, lists solely in-frame clones and lacks some. The sample records tens of thousands of clones, roughly nine tenths being singletons. Sample: peripheral blood. All receptors come from a middle-aged man with acute or convalescent COVID-19.

The V gene is TRBV19, the J gene TRBJ2-3; 10 positions agree with TRBD2. With 1 base clipped from V and 5 bases from J, the junction kept 3 bases outside the gene matches. The CDR3 loop spans 15 amino acids. Germline values: CDR1 LNHDA, CDR2 SQIVND (reference sequence). The CDR3 loop reads CASSIGLAGVDTQYF. CDR3 DNA: TGTGCCAGTAGTATAGGGCTAGCGGGAGTAGATACGCAGTATTTT.

The chain has TRBV9 and TRBJ2-4; D is uncertain. Germline CDR1 SGDLS, CDR2 YYNGEE. V lost 3 bases to trimming and J lost 0 bases, with 10 bases between them. This CDR3 region has 15 residues. The CDR3 loop reads CASSGGGLAKNIQYF. The CDR3 nucleotides are TGTGCCAGCAGCGGAGGTGGGTTAGCCAAAAACATTCAGTACTTC. Based on the CDR3 plus reference TRBV9 and TRBJ2-4, the full variable domain is DSGVTQTPKHLITATGQRVTLRCSPRSGDLSVYWYQQSLDQGLQFLIQYYNGEERAKGNILERFSAQQFPDLHSELNLSSLELGDSALYFCASSGGGLAKNIQYFGAGTRLSVL.

A note on this clone: One end of the junction fails to match germline, which may point to a read error. Here the CDR3 DNA reads TGTGCCAGCAGCCAAGGAGGAGCGGGGCTGCCTCTGATCTTC. Its protein product is CASSQGGAGLPLIF. The V and J genes are TRBV3-1 (or the pseudogene TRBV3-2) and TRBJ2-1; 7 nucleotides match TRBD2. The CDR3 is made up of 14 amino acids. Germline loops: CDR1 LGHDT, CDR2 YNNKEL (reference sequence).

The V gene is TRBV28, the J gene TRBJ2-7, with TRBD1 as a possible D gene (6 bases). V shed 6 bases and J shed 3 bases, with 15 bases lying between them. The CDR3 is made up of 14 amino acids. Germline values: CDR1 MDHEN, CDR2 SYDVKM. The CDR3 coding sequence is TGTGCCAGCAGCCCGAACCGGGACAACTACGAGCAGTACGTC. Translated, it gives CASSPNRDNYEQYV.

The V and J genes are TRBV30 and TRBJ1-5, with 12 bases fitting TRBD1. This CDR3 region has 15 residues. The V gene's germline CDR1 is GTSNPN and CDR2 SVGIG (reference sequence). V lost 2 bases, J lost 6 bases, and 5 bases stayed unmatched. CDR3 sequence (DNA): TGTGCCTGGAGTTCAGGGACAGGGGGCAGTCAGCCCCAGCATTTT. Translating it yields CAWSSGTGGSQPQHF.

The rearrangement joins TRBV5-6 to TRBJ2-5, with 8 bases aligning to TRBD2. Losses at the gene ends were 2 bases for V and 4 bases for J; bases not matched to a gene: 7. This CDR3 has 15 residues. The germline V gene encodes CDR1 SGHDT and CDR2 YYEEEE. Written as DNA, the CDR3 is TGTGCCAGCAGCTTAGGTGGACTAGCATCAGAGACCCAGTACTTC. Amino acid sequence: CASSLGGLASETQYF.

The chain employs TRBV10-1 and TRBJ2-1; 10 nucleotides align to TRBD2. The CDR3 extends over 16 amino acids. Looked up from germline, CDR1 is WNHNN and CDR2 is SYGVQD (reference sequence). V was pared by 6 bases and J by 4 bases, with 9 bases of the junction left unmatched. In DNA, the CDR3 is TGCGCCAGCAGCAAAGCAAGCGGGAGGGGGTACAATGAGCAGTTCTTC. This gives the protein CASSKASGRGYNEQFF.

This chain joins TRBV29-1 and TRBJ1-2; 10 positions agree with TRBD1. The V gene end was trimmed by 6 bases and the J gene end by 5 bases; junction bases not matched to a gene: 3. CDR1 and CDR2 from the germline V gene are SQVTM and ANQGSEA. The CDR3 has 12 amino acids. Written as DNA, the CDR3 is TGCAGCGTAGAGGGACAGGGGTATGGCTACACCTTC. Protein product: CSVEGQGYGYTF.

This chain connects TRBV11-3 to TRBJ2-1; 7 bases fit TRBD1. This CDR3 has 14 amino acids. The V gene end was trimmed by 1 base and the J gene end by 9 bases; junction bases not matched to a gene: 6. Germline CDR1 reads SGHNT; CDR2 reads YENEEA. The CDR3 protein is CASSLGDRVAEQFF. For the CDR3, the DNA is TGTGCCAGCAGCTTAGGTGACAGGGTTGCTGAGCAGTTCTTC. The full variable domain, with the rest looked up from reference TRBV11-3 and TRBJ2-1, is EAGVVQSPRYKIIEKKQPVAFWCNPISGHNTLYWYLQNLGQGPELLIRYENEEAVDDSQLPKDRFSAERLKGVDSTLKIQPAELGDSAVYLCASSLGDRVAEQFFGPGTRLTVL.

This chain connects TRBV9 to TRBJ2-5; TRBD2 agrees at 8 bases. The V and J ends lost 3 bases and 8 bases, in that order; junction bases with no gene match: 18. CDR3 length: 17 residues. Germline V CDR1 and CDR2: SGDLS, YYNGEE. CDR3 sequence reads: CASSDEKRGSEVETQYF. In nucleotides, the CDR3 is TGTGCCAGCAGCGACGAAAAGCGGGGGTCCGAAGTGGAAACCCAGTACTTC.

The chain links TRBV27 to TRBJ2-7, with a weak D call TRBD2 (5 bases). In germline, CDR1 is MNHEY, CDR2 SMNVEV (reference sequence). V was clipped by 6 bases and J by 0 bases, with 15 bases between them. There are 15 residues in the CDR3. CDR3 in DNA: TGTGCCAGCAGCCGTCTTGGACTTGTCTCCTACGAGCAGTACTTC. Encoded protein: CASSRLGLVSYEQYF.

J is TRBJ1-2 and V is TRBV7-8, with 7 nucleotides matching TRBD1. This CDR3 region has 15 residues. From germline, CDR1 is SGHVS and CDR2 FQNEAQ. V lost 1 base, J lost 1 base, and 3 bases stayed unmatched. CDR3: CASSLEQGLNYGYTF. Here the CDR3 DNA reads TGTGCCAGCAGCTTAGAACAGGGGCTTAACTATGGCTACACCTTC. Using reference TRBV7-8 and TRBJ1-2 for the parts outside the CDR3, the full variable domain is GAGVSQSPRYKVAKRGQDVALRCDPISGHVSLFWYQQALGQGPEFLTYFQNEAQLDKSGLPSDRFFAERPEGSVSTLKIQRTQQEDSAVYLCASSLEQGLNYGYTFGSGTRLTVV.

The rearrangement joins TRBV2 to TRBJ1-2; D perhaps matches TRBD1 (6 bases). Deletions cut 8 bases from V and 4 bases from J, with 20 bases between. CDR1 is SNHLY, CDR2 FYNNEI, per germline. The CDR3 length is 15 residues. CDR3 sequence: CASSLSPTGLYGYTF. The CDR3 coding sequence is TGTGCCAGCTCTCTCTCTCCGACAGGCCTCTATGGCTACACCTTC.

The genes are TRBV5-4 and TRBJ2-1; 11 bases are a match to TRBD2. The V gene end was trimmed by 4 bases and the J gene end by 2 bases; junction bases not matched to a gene: 8. This CDR3 has 17 amino acids. Per the germline V gene, CDR1 is SGHNT and CDR2 is YYREEE (reference sequence). CDR3 DNA sequence: TGTGCCAGCAGCGTCGGAAGGACTAGCGGGCCCTACAATGAGCAGTTCTTC. It yields the protein CASSVGRTSGPYNEQFF.

The V gene is TRBV3-1 (or the pseudogene TRBV3-2), the J gene TRBJ2-7; 8 positions match TRBD1. CDR1 and CDR2 from the germline V gene are LGHDT and YNNKEL (reference sequence). Germline trimming cut 1 base from V and 6 bases from J; bases unmatched to any gene: 2. The CDR3 contains 13 residues. CDR3 DNA sequence: TGTGCCAGCAGCCAAGGACAGGGGACCGAGCAGTACTTC. Protein sequence: CASSQGQGTEQYF.

This chain links TRBV6-2 or TRBV6-3 with TRBJ2-5; the D gene is possibly TRBD2 (5 bases). CDR3 length: 14 residues. Looked up from germline, CDR1 is MNHEY and CDR2 is SVGEGT. V gave up 2 bases and J gave up 2 bases, with 9 bases separating them. The CDR3 loop is CASSYEGRQETQYF. Here the CDR3 DNA reads TGTGCCAGCAGTTACGAGGGCAGACAAGAGACCCAGTACTTC.

The rearrangement joins TRBV11-2 to TRBJ2-1; TRBD1 agrees at 9 bases. From germline, CDR1 is SGHAT and CDR2 FQNNGV. V was pared by 5 bases and J by 9 bases, with 11 bases of the junction left unmatched. This CDR3 spans 15 amino acids. The CDR3 protein is CASSPTTGGAGEQFF. CDR3 nucleotides: TGTGCCAGCAGCCCGACAACAGGGGGCGCCGGTGAGCAGTTCTTC.

This chain links TRBV3-1 (or the pseudogene TRBV3-2) with TRBJ1-6; D is unclear. The CDR3 covers 14 residues. The germline gives CDR1 LGHDT, CDR2 YNNKEL (reference sequence). V lost 1 base, J lost 9 bases, and 10 bases lay in between. The chain's CDR3 is CASSQVDRGSPLHF. In DNA form, the CDR3 reads TGTGCCAGCAGCCAAGTTGACCGGGGTTCACCCCTCCACTTT.

V and J are TRBV5-8 and TRBJ1-5; TRBD1 agrees at 7 bases. The junction had 13 bases not matched to a gene; V was cut back by 4 bases and J by 3 bases. Germline CDR1 SGHTS, CDR2 YDEGEE. The CDR3 loop spans 17 amino acids. CDR3 DNA sequence: TGTGCCAGCAGCCGCCGAGGGGGCAAAATTTCCAATCAGCCCCAGCATTTT. This sequence encodes CASSRRGGKISNQPQHF.

This clone showed up just once. This sequence joins TRBV2 and TRBJ2-5; D is perhaps TRBD2 (7 bases). This CDR3 has 15 amino acids. V shed 4 bases and J shed 5 bases, with 17 bases lying between them. CDR1 is SNHLY, CDR2 FYNNEI, per germline. The CDR3 reads CASSVAGAGWETQYF. The CDR3 DNA is TGTGCCAGCAGTGTTGCGGGGGCCGGTTGGGAGACCCAGTACTTC.

The chain carries TRBV7-2 and TRBJ2-1; 7 bases map to TRBD1. The CDR3 has 16 residues. Germline V lookup: CDR1 SGHTA, CDR2 FQGNSA. The V and J ends lost 3 bases and 0 bases, in that order; junction bases with no gene match: 5. CDR3 sequence (DNA): TGTGCCAGCAGCTTTCGTTCAGGGGGCTCCTACAATGAGCAGTTCTTC. Translated, it gives CASSFRSGGSYNEQFF.

The V call is TRBV7-3, the J call TRBJ1-5; D is perhaps TRBD1 (6 bases). The CDR3 is 15 residues long. The V end lost 5 bases, the J end lost 7 bases, and 18 bases lay between the germline ends. CDR1 is SGHTA, CDR2 FQGTGA, per germline. Here the CDR3 reads CASSQTGQQGQPQHF. The CDR3 region has the DNA TGTGCCAGCAGCCAGACGGGACAACAGGGACAGCCCCAGCATTTT. Supplemented by reference TRBV7-3 and TRBJ1-5, the full variable domain reads GAGVSQTPSNKVTEKGKYVELRCDPISGHTALYWYRQSLGQGPEFLIYFQGTGAADDSGLPNDRFFAVRPEGSVSTLKIQRTERGDSAVYLCASSQTGQQGQPQHFGDGTRLSIL.

V gene TRBV19 combines with J gene TRBJ1-1; 8 bases are a match to TRBD1. This CDR3 is built from 16 residues. The V and J ends lost 3 bases and 5 bases, in that order; junction bases with no gene match: 11. The germline gives CDR1 LNHDA, CDR2 SQIVND (reference sequence). In nucleotides, the CDR3 is TGTGCCAGTAGTATTCCAGAGACAGGGGTCGGGACTGAAGCTTTCTTT. This gives the protein CASSIPETGVGTEAFF. The full variable domain, completed using reference TRBV19 and TRBJ1-1, is DGGITQSPKYLFRKEGQNVTLSCEQNLNHDAMYWYRQDPGQGLRLIYYSQIVNDFQKGDIAEGYSVSREKKESFPLTVTSAQKNPTAFYLCASSIPETGVGTEAFFGQGTRLTVV.

The gene calls are TRBV6-5 and TRBJ2-5; D possibly corresponds to TRBD2 (5 bases). CDR1 and CDR2 from the germline V gene are MNHEY and SVGAGI. This CDR3 has 15 residues. V lost 0 bases and J 5 bases, leaving 13 bases between the germline ends. CDR3 coding DNA: TGTGCCAGCAGTTACTCTCGCGGGCTCGGGGAGACCCAGTACTTC. This sequence encodes CASSYSRGLGETQYF.

This clone was observed a few times. The chain carries TRBV7-3 and TRBJ1-6; D not resolved. In germline, CDR1 is SGHTA, CDR2 FQGTGA. Trimming pared 3 bases from V and 8 bases from J, leaving 11 bases between. This CDR3 comprises 14 residues. The CDR3 region has the DNA TGTGCCAGCAGCTTCAACGGAGCAGATTCACCCCTCCACTTT. It specifies CASSFNGADSPLHF.

The rearrangement links TRBV2 to TRBJ2-2; D perhaps matches TRBD2 (5 bases). CDR1 and CDR2 from the germline V gene are SNHLY and FYNNEI. CDR3 length: 13 amino acids. V was trimmed by 6 bases and J by 8 bases, leaving 13 bases between them. DNA for the CDR3: TGTGCCAGCAGGAGGGAGTTTCGAGGGGAGCTGTTTTTT. It encodes CASRREFRGELFF.

The chain is built from TRBV4-1 and TRBJ1-2; D may be TRBD1 (6 bases). The V end was cut by 3 bases, the J end by 8 bases, with 16 bases between. CDR1 and CDR2 from the germline V gene are MGHRA and YSYEKL. The CDR3 spans 14 residues. This CDR3 is CASSQARTADGYTF. DNA for the CDR3: TGCGCCAGCAGCCAGGCCCGGACAGCGGACGGCTACACCTTC.

This chain uses TRBV5-5 with TRBJ2-1, with D possibly matching TRBD1 (6 bases). This CDR3 has 14 amino acids. The germline V and J ends were trimmed by 4 bases and 6 bases, with 14 bases remaining between them. Germline V lookup: CDR1 SGHKS, CDR2 YYEKEE (reference sequence). The CDR3 nucleotides are TGTGCCAGCAGCGTGAACAGGGTGAGCAATGAGCAGTTCTTC. It yields the protein CASSVNRVSNEQFF.

The rearrangement uses TRBV5-1 and TRBJ1-3, with 8 nucleotides matching TRBD1. V lost 4 bases to trimming and J lost 0 bases; unmatched junction nucleotides: 6. This CDR3 is built from 16 residues. Per the germline V gene, CDR1 is SGHRS and CDR2 is YFSETQ. This CDR3 reads CASSQDRGGSGNTIYF. CDR3 coding DNA: TGCGCCAGCAGCCAAGACAGGGGAGGCTCTGGAAACACCATATATTTT.

The chain combines TRBV2 with TRBJ2-7; no reliable D call. The germline V gene has CDR1 SNHLY and CDR2 FYNNEI. The CDR3 sequence is 14 residues long. V was trimmed by 4 bases and J by 0 bases, leaving 10 bases between them. The CDR3: CASSVQESSYEQYF. Written as DNA, the CDR3 is TGTGCCAGCAGTGTCCAGGAAAGCTCCTACGAGCAGTACTTC.

J is TRBJ2-1 and V is TRBV27, with 9 bases that match TRBD1. The length of the CDR3 is 21 residues. Germline trimming cut 3 bases from V and 2 bases from J; bases unmatched to any gene: 20. Per germline, CDR1 MNHEY and CDR2 SMNVEV (reference sequence). The CDR3 nucleotides are TGTGCCAGCAGTTTCCTGGGGACAGGGAATACCTACGGACAAGCCTACAATGAGCAGTTCTTC. Translating gives CASSFLGTGNTYGQAYNEQFF.